The T cell receptor beta chain described here comes from a study of human T cells and chemical hapten exposure. Findings of the study overall: There were significantly more large CDR3 similarity clusters among expanded TCRs than among controls.

Time point meaning: patch test 1, 2 weeks after DPC sensitization. Stated treatment: therapeutic diphenylcyclopropenone sensitization with weekly scalp DPC. Staff drew blood before applying each patch test. This clonotype was recorded a few times. The target antigen is unknown. Under the authors' procedure: The median was about 100,000 TCRs per sample, ranging roughly 20,000 to 750,000. TCRdb re-analysed the RACE reads in MiXCR, keeping a single row per CDR3 protein. The V and J calls and clone size are TCRdb's, not the authors'. Altogether about 49,000 distinct CDR3 sequences are present, 8% to 9.5% being singletons, with the ten largest covering less than 5%. The sample here was whole blood, taken in connection with sensitization to the hapten diphenylcyclopropenone (DPC). The TCR originated in a woman in her forties or fifties with alopecia areata. Some clones in this sample may be carry-over from other donors' samples.

In DNA form, the CDR3 reads TGTGCCTGGAGGGTTACCTACATCAATTCACCCCTCCACTTT. Translated: CAWRVTYINSPLHF. The J gene is TRBJ1-6, the V gene TRBV30; D gene ambiguous. V was trimmed by 3 bases and J by 7 bases, leaving 13 bases between them. Per germline, CDR1 GTSNPN and CDR2 SVGIG (reference sequence). This CDR3 contains 14 residues.